The 25 T cell receptor beta chains listed next were all sequenced from one sample in a study of human T cells and chemical hapten exposure. MiXCR, run by TCRdb on the RACE reads, gives a single entry per CDR3 protein. In the table there are 62,000 or so distinct CDR3 sequences, approximately 10% of which are singletons. Time point reported: pre-sensitization, week 0. Documented treatment: therapeutic diphenylcyclopropenone sensitization with weekly scalp DPC. The source material was whole blood, sampled in connection with sensitization to the hapten diphenylcyclopropenone (DPC). The receptor set was obtained from a woman between 45 and 65 years old with alopecia areata. Some clones in this sample may be carry-over from other donors' samples.

This clonotype was seen at least ten times. This chain connects TRBV20-1 to TRBJ2-3, with D perhaps TRBD2 (6 bases). The CDR3 covers 13 residues. V was pared by 6 bases and J by 4 bases, with 14 bases between. Germline V gene lookup returns CDR1 DFQATT and CDR2 SNEGSKA (reference sequence). CDR3 amino acids: CSAIALAPDTQYF. Written as DNA, the CDR3 is TGCAGTGCCATTGCACTAGCCCCAGATACGCAGTATTTT.

This sequence joins TRBV5-5 and TRBJ1-2, with 9 bases fitting TRBD1. Losses at the gene ends were 3 bases for V and 0 bases for J; bases not matched to a gene: 0. The CDR3 has 14 amino acids. Germline V gene data show CDR1 as SGHKS and CDR2 as YYEKEE (reference sequence). This CDR3 reads CASSWDRANYGYTF. The CDR3 DNA follows: TGTGCCAGCAGCTGGGACAGGGCTAACTATGGCTACACCTTC.

There are many counts of this clonotype. The chain links TRBV18 to TRBJ2-5; 9 nucleotides agree with TRBD2. Trimming cost V 3 bases and J 4 bases; bases outside gene matches: 3. From germline, CDR1 is KGHSH and CDR2 LQKENI. The CDR3 has 14 residues. The CDR3 DNA follows: TGTGCCAGCTCACCGGGACTAGCAGTAGAGACCCAGTACTTC. Translation: CASSPGLAVETQYF.

This sequence joins TRBV5-1 and TRBJ1-4, with a tentative D call TRBD1 (5 bases). CDR3 size: 17 residues. From germline, CDR1 is SGHRS and CDR2 YFSETQ. Trimming took 5 bases from V and 0 from J, leaving 17 bases between them. The CDR3, as DNA: TGCGCCAGCAGACCTATTCCCGCGGGGGCAACTAATGAAAAACTGTTTTTT. Translated, it gives CASRPIPAGATNEKLFF.

This clonotype was detected many times. The rearrangement uses TRBV6-5 and TRBJ2-6; the D is unclear. V was trimmed by 6 bases and J by 0 bases, leaving 9 bases between them. CDR1 is MNHEY, CDR2 SVGAGI, per germline. The CDR3 consists of 15 residues. Here the CDR3 DNA reads TGTGCCAGCAGGGCGACTTTCTCTGGGGCCAACGTCCTGACTTTC. Amino acid sequence: CASRATFSGANVLTF.

The chain uses TRBV7-2 and TRBJ2-3; TRBD2 aligns across 10 bases. CDR3 length equals 16 residues. The germline CDR1 and CDR2 sequences are SGHTA and FQGNSA. J lost 0 bases, V lost 5 bases, and 5 bases had no gene match. Written as DNA, the CDR3 is TGTGCCAGCAGCCCCCGGACTAGCGGAAGCACAGATACGCAGTATTTT. It yields the protein CASSPRTSGSTDTQYF.

A few counts support this clonotype. The chain recombines TRBV3-1 with TRBJ2-1; no reliable D call. Trimming stripped 2 bases from V and 0 bases from J, with 23 bases between. The CDR3 sequence is 20 residues long. CDR1 LGHDT and CDR2 YNNKEL come from the germline V gene (reference sequence). The CDR3 DNA sequence: TGTGCCAGCAGCCAACATGGACGGCACGGCACTACTCCCTCCTACAATGAGCAGTTCTTC. This sequence encodes CASSQHGRHGTTPSYNEQFF.

Many counts were recorded for this clonotype. This chain connects TRBV7-2 to TRBJ2-2, with D possibly TRBD1 on 6 matching bases. Germline CDR1 is SGHTA and CDR2 is FQGNSA. The CDR3 loop spans 18 amino acids. Trimming pared 5 bases from V and 0 bases from J, leaving 19 bases between. The CDR3 nucleotides read TGTGCCAGCAGCCGCGCCCCACCGGGACAATCGAACACCGGGGAGCTGTTTTTT. Its protein is CASSRAPPGQSNTGELFF.

This clonotype has at least ten counts. This chain connects TRBV7-8 to TRBJ2-7; D is unresolved. Trimming removed 1 base from V and 6 bases from J, with 10 bases in between. Germline-derived CDR1 and CDR2 are SGHVS and FQNEAQ. The CDR3 has 13 amino acids. This CDR3 reads CASSLGWGSEQYF. CDR3 sequence (DNA): TGTGCCAGCAGCTTAGGATGGGGAAGCGAGCAGTACTTC.

This clonotype was recorded a few times. The chain's CDR3 is CASGQLADRGELFF. DNA for the CDR3: TGTGCCAGCGGTCAACTAGCGGATCGCGGGGAGCTGTTTTTT. The V gene is TRBV6-1, the J gene TRBJ2-2; TRBD2 matches 8 bases. J gave up 7 bases and V 8 bases, and 9 bases lay outside the gene matches. The germline V gene encodes CDR1 MNHNS and CDR2 SASEGT. This CDR3 region has 14 residues.

This clonotype was observed at least ten times. The genes are TRBV14 and TRBJ2-2; 11 nucleotides agree with TRBD2. The CDR3 is made up of 17 amino acids. V lost 4 bases and J lost 5; bases outside the gene matches: 9. CDR1 and CDR2 from the germline V gene are SGHDN and FVKESK. The CDR3 is CASSLFVLAGGTGELFF. The CDR3 nucleotides read TGTGCCAGCAGCCTCTTTGTCCTAGCGGGAGGAACCGGGGAGCTGTTTTTT.

The chain has TRBV12-3 or TRBV12-4 and TRBJ1-2, with D perhaps matching TRBD1 (6 bases). V was trimmed by 3 bases and J by 3 bases, leaving 11 bases between them. There are 14 residues in the CDR3. In DNA form, the CDR3 reads TGTGCCAGCAGTTTGAGGACAGATCACTATGGCTACACCTTC. Its translation: CASSLRTDHYGYTF.

This clonotype has ten or more counts. J is TRBJ2-5 and V is TRBV29-1; D may be TRBD2 (6 bases). Germline assignment: CDR1 SQVTM and CDR2 ANQGSEA. The V and J ends lost 6 bases and 4 bases respectively, with 18 bases between them. The CDR3 covers 14 residues. The CDR3 here is CSVGPFDGGETQYF. CDR3 DNA sequence: TGCAGCGTGGGCCCTTTCGACGGGGGAGAGACCCAGTACTTC. Using reference TRBV29-1 and TRBJ2-5 for the parts outside the CDR3, the full variable domain is SAVISQKPSRDICQRGTSLTIQCQVDSQVTMMFWYRQQPGQSLTLIATANQGSEATYESGFVIDKFPISRPNLTFSTLTVSNMSPEDSSIYLCSVGPFDGGETQYFGPGTRLLVL.

This clonotype has a handful of counts. This chain joins TRBV9 and TRBJ2-5; 10 bases are shared with TRBD2. CDR1 and CDR2 (germline): SGDLS, YYNGEE. The CDR3 length is 15 residues. The ends lost 1 base at V and 2 bases at J; junction bases unmatched: 2. The CDR3 here is CASSVLAGDQETQYF. CDR3 sequence (DNA): TGTGCCAGCAGCGTACTAGCGGGAGATCAAGAGACCCAGTACTTC.

This clonotype came up a few times. The J gene is TRBJ1-1, the V gene TRBV7-9; 10 positions match TRBD1. The germline CDR1 and CDR2 sequences are SEHNR and FQNEAQ (reference sequence). V shed 8 bases, J shed 6 bases, and the junction held 15 bases outside the gene matches. The CDR3 has 16 amino acids. The CDR3 DNA reads as TGTGCCAGCGCCGACCCTGACAGGGGGCGATTGGCTGAAGCTTTCTTT. Its protein product is CASADPDRGRLAEAFF.

The sample holds many counts of this clonotype. This rearrangement joins TRBV28 to TRBJ2-7; D gene unclear. CDR1 and CDR2 (germline): MDHEN, SYDVKM. The V end was cut by 5 bases, the J end by 1 base, with 6 bases between. The CDR3 runs to 12 residues. The DNA of the CDR3 is TGTGCCAGCAGTCAAATTTCCTACGAGCAGTACTTC. Its translation is CASSQISYEQYF.

This clonotype was found many times. This chain joins TRBV3-1 and TRBJ1-4; tentatively, D is TRBD1 (6 bases). This CDR3 has 15 amino acids. Germline CDR1 and CDR2: LGHDT and YNNKEL (reference sequence). V was shortened by 5 bases and J by 8 bases, with 18 bases between the two germline ends. DNA of the CDR3: TGTGCCAGCAGCAAAGGGAACAGGGTAAACGAAAAACTGTTTTTT. This sequence encodes CASSKGNRVNEKLFF.

In its sample, this clonotype was seen a few times. J is TRBJ2-7 and V is TRBV12-3 or TRBV12-4; 13 positions match TRBD2. This CDR3 region has 14 residues. V trimming: 6 bases; J trimming: 4 bases; junction bases outside the gene matches: 3. The CDR3 DNA follows: TGTGCCAGCAGCGTGACTAGCGGGAGGTACGAGCAGTACTTC. It translates to CASSVTSGRYEQYF.

A few counts support this clonotype. One end of the junction fails to match germline, which may point to a read error. The chain carries TRBV2 and TRBJ1-3, with a weak D call TRBD1 (5 bases). The CDR3 covers 14 residues. Germline-derived CDR1 and CDR2 are SNHLY and FYNNEI. The CDR3 DNA sequence: TGTGCCCGCAGCCTCAGGGCCACTGGAAACACCATATATTTT. Its protein is CARSLRATGNTIYF.

This chain uses TRBV2 with TRBJ2-7, with D perhaps TRBD1 (6 bases). This CDR3 comprises 12 residues. Trimming pared 4 bases from V and 9 bases from J, leaving 13 bases between. In germline, CDR1 is SNHLY, CDR2 FYNNEI. Here the CDR3 reads CASSVNRAGQYF. The DNA of the CDR3 is TGTGCCAGCAGTGTCAACAGGGCGGGGCAGTACTTC. The full variable domain, with the rest looked up from reference TRBV2 and TRBJ2-7, is EPEVTQTPSHQVTQMGQEVILRCVPISNHLYFYWYRQILGQKVEFLVSFYNNEISEKSEIFDDQFSVERPDGSNFTLKIRSTKLEDSAMYFCASSVNRAGQYFGPGTRLTVT.

The chain employs TRBV3-1 and TRBJ2-1; maybe TRBD1 (6 bases). Trimming took 0 bases from V and 2 from J, leaving 11 bases between them. In germline, CDR1 is LGHDT, CDR2 YNNKEL (reference sequence). The CDR3 totals 16 residues. The chain's CDR3 is CASSQESGGAYNEQFF. The CDR3 DNA follows: TGTGCCAGCAGCCAAGAATCTGGGGGCGCCTACAATGAGCAGTTCTTC.

The DNA of the CDR3 is TGCAGCGTCCTGACTTCTGGGGCCAACGTCCTGACTTTC. Protein product: CSVLTSGANVLTF. The V and J genes are TRBV29-1 and TRBJ2-6; D unresolved. V was trimmed by 6 bases and J by 1 base, leaving 7 bases between them. Germline CDR1 SQVTM, CDR2 ANQGSEA. CDR3 length equals 13 residues.

The rearrangement links TRBV12-5 to TRBJ1-1; D gene ambiguous. The CDR3 has 9 residues. Germline V gene data show CDR1 as LGHNT and CDR2 as FRNRAP. Trimming stripped 11 bases from V and 7 bases from J, with 8 bases between. This CDR3 is CAPCHEAFF. CDR3 sequence (DNA): TGTGCTCCGTGTCATGAAGCTTTCTTT.

J is TRBJ1-3 and V is TRBV20-1, with 10 positions matching TRBD1. J gave up 3 bases and V 4 bases, and 9 bases lay outside the gene matches. This CDR3 is 16 amino acids long. Germline V CDR1 and CDR2: DFQATT, SNEGSKA (reference sequence). DNA for the CDR3: TGCAGTGCTACCCCGGGACAGGGGTTGGGTGGAAACACCATATATTTT. Protein product: CSATPGQGLGGNTIYF.

This clonotype was detected a few times. V and J are TRBV29-1 and TRBJ2-5; TRBD1 is a possible D gene (6 bases). V lost 0 bases, J lost 5 bases, and 19 bases lay in between. There are 16 residues in the CDR3. Per the germline V gene, CDR1 is SQVTM and CDR2 is ANQGSEA. In nucleotides, the CDR3 is TGCAGCGTTGAAGAATGGGGGCCCCAGGGATATGAGACCCAGTACTTC. Its translation: CSVEEWGPQGYETQYF.